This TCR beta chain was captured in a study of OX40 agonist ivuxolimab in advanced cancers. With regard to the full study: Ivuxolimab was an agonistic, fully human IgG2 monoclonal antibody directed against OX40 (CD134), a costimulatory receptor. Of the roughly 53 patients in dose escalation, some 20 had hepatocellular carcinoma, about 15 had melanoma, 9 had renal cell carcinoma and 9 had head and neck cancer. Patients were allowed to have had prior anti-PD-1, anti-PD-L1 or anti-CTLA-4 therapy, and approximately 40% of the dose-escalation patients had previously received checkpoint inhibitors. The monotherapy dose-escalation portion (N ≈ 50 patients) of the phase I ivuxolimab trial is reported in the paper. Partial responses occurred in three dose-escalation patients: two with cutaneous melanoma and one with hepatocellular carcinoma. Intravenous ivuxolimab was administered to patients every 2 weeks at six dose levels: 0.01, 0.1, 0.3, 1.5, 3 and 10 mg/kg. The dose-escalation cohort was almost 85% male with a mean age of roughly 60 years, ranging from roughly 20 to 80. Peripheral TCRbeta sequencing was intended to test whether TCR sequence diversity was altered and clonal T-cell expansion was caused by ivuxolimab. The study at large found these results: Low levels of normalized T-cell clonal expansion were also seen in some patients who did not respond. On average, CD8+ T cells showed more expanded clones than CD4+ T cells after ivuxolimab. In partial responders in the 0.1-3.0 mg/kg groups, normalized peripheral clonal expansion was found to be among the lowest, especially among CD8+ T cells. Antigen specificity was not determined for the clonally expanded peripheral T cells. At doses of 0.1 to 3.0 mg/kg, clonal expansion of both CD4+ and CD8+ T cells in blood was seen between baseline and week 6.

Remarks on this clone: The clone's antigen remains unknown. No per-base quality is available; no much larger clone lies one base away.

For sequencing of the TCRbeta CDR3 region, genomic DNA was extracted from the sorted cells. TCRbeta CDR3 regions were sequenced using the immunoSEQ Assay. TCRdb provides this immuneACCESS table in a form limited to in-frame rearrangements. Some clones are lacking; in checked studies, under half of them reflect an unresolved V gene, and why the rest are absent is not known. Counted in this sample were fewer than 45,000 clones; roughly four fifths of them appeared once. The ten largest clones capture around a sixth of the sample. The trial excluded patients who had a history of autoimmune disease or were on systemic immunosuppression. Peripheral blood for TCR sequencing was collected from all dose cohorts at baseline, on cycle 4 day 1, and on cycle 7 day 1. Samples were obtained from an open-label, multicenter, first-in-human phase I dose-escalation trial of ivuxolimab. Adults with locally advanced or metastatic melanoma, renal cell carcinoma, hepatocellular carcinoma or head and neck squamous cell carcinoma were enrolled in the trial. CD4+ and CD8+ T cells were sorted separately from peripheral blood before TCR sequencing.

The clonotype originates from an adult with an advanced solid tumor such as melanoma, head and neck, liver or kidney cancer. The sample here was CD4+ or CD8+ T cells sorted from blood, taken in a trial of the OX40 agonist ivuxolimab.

The CDR3: CASSLEREVGNEQFF. DNA sequence: TGTGCCAGCAGTTTAGAGCGGGAGGTGGGAAATGAGCAGTTCTTC. The sequence links TRBV28 to TRBJ2-1; 9 central nucleotides agree with TRBD2. Here V drops 2 bases and J drops 7 bases, and the junction holds 6 bases not matched to any gene. Measured from the cysteine to the phenylalanine, the CDR3 is 15 residues long. This entry keeps only the CDR3 DNA: 45 bases, framed from base 1. The germline V gene encodes CDR1 MDHEN and CDR2 SYDVKM.